This T cell receptor beta chain originates from a study of T cell changes during pregnancy in multiple sclerosis. Sequenced by immunoSEQ multiplex PCR; TCRdb stores in-frame clones only, minus some. The sample contains about 44,000 clones, around nine tenths of which appear only once. With 2 bases clipped from V and 7 bases from J, the junction kept 5 bases outside the gene matches. The CDR3 is made up of 12 amino acids. Germline V gene data show CDR1 as GTSNPN and CDR2 as SVGIG (reference sequence). This receptor was obtained from a female donor with multiple sclerosis, enrolled in a pregnancy study. Specimen: CD4+ T cells from peripheral blood mononuclear cells, collected in the first trimester of pregnancy. The V and J genes are TRBV30 and TRBJ2-7; 7 bases line up with TRBD1. DNA of the CDR3: TGTGCCTGGAGTCAGACAGGGTCGGAGCAGTACTTC. This encodes CAWSQTGSEQYF.